This T cell receptor beta chain was captured in a study of cytomegalovirus exposure and HLA in healthy donors (dated by TCRdb to between 2016 and 2019). At the level of the whole study: The roughly 670 repertoires of the first cohort and the 120 validation repertoires were produced on the same platform, according to a later analysis. A separate validation cohort of more than 100 different subjects was used in addition to the roughly 670-subject first cohort. The study aimed to test whether cataloging public T cell receptors could reveal signatures of past pathogen exposure. To predict cytomegalovirus infection status, the study combined high-throughput TCR immunosequencing, statistical association of individual TCRs with disease status, and machine learning. What the study reported, not specific to this receptor: While some public TCRs were present in many individuals, most TCR sequences turned up only very rarely across donors. In both the original and validation cohorts, the classifier was reported to diagnose cytomegalovirus status with high specificity and sensitivity. The authors suggested that the approach could potentially be extended to other disease states and immunological phenotypes. A few of the identified cytomegalovirus-associated TCR beta chains were confirmed in vitro to be specific for cytomegalovirus antigens. A later analysis lacked HLA typing for the validation cohort, so it scored co-occurrence in that cohort across all 110 or so repertoires. The study listed 150 to 200 TCR beta chains as associated with cytomegalovirus. A later analysis found that TCRs clustered in the first cohort also tended to co-occur in the 95 to 150 validation repertoires, with just under 95% of cluster scores above 0.

Details on this clone: Its recognized antigen is unknown. No base quality values were provided; no much bigger clone lies one nucleotide off.

The library was produced with the immunoSEQ multiplex PCR assay. Turning to the authors' computational methods: To diagnose cytomegalovirus status from the catalog of TCR beta chain sequences, a statistical classification framework was built. Entries here come from immuneACCESS through TCRdb and include only in-frame sequences with V and J called. Some clones fail to appear in such tables; in the studies checked, an unresolved V gene covers under half of the shortfall, and the cause of the remainder is unknown. Clone size and the V and J calls come from that table; the DNA yielded D and trimming. This sample gives roughly 100,000 clones in total; 86% of them show up just once. The ten largest clones capture approximately 4% of the sample. Separate from the roughly 630-subject first cohort, the validation cohort of roughly 120 subjects was the group to which the donors belonged. V is reduced by 4 bases and J by 3 bases, leaving a spacing of 10 bases between them. CDR1 and CDR2 are read off the germline V gene (reference sequence) as LNHDA and SQIVND. The CDR3 runs 13 residues from the cysteine to the phenylalanine. Only the CDR3 DNA is retained, 39 bases long and in frame from the first base.

Source material: PBMCs. The chain couples TRBV19 to TRBJ2-7; no D segment can be confidently identified. The receptor's source is a woman aged 18-29 years in good health and CMV-seropositive. The DNA reads TGTGCCAGTAGTAGTTACAGAGACTACGAGCAGTACTTC. It is translated as CASSSYRDYEQYF.